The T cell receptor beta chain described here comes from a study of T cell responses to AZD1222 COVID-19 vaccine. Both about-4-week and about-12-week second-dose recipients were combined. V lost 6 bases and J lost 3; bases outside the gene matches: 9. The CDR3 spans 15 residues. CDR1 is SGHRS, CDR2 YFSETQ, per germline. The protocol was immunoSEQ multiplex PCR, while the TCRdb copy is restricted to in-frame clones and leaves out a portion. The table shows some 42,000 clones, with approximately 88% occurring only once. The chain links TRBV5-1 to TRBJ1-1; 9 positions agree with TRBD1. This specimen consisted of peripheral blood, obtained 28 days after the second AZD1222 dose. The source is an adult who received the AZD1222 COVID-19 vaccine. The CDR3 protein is CASTERTGVYTEAFF. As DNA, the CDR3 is TGCGCCAGCACCGAACGGACAGGGGTATACACTGAAGCTTTCTTT.